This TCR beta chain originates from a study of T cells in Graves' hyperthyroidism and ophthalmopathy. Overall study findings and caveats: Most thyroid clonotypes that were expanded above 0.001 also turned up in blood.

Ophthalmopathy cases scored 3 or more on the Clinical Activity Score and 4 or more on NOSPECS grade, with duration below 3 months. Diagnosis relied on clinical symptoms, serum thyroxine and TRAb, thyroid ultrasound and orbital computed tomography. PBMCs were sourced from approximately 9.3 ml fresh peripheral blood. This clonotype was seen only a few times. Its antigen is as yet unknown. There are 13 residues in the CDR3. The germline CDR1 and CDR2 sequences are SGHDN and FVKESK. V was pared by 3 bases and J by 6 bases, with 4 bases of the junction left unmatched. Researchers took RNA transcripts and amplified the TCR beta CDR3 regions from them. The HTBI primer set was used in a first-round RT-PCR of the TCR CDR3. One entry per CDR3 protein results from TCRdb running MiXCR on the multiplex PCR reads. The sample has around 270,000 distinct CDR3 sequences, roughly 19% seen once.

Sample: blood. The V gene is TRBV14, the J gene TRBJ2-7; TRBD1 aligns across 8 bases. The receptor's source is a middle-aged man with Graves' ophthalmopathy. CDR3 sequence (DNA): TGTGCCAGCAGCCAGGACAGGGATGCCGAGCAGTACTTC. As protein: CASSQDRDAEQYF.